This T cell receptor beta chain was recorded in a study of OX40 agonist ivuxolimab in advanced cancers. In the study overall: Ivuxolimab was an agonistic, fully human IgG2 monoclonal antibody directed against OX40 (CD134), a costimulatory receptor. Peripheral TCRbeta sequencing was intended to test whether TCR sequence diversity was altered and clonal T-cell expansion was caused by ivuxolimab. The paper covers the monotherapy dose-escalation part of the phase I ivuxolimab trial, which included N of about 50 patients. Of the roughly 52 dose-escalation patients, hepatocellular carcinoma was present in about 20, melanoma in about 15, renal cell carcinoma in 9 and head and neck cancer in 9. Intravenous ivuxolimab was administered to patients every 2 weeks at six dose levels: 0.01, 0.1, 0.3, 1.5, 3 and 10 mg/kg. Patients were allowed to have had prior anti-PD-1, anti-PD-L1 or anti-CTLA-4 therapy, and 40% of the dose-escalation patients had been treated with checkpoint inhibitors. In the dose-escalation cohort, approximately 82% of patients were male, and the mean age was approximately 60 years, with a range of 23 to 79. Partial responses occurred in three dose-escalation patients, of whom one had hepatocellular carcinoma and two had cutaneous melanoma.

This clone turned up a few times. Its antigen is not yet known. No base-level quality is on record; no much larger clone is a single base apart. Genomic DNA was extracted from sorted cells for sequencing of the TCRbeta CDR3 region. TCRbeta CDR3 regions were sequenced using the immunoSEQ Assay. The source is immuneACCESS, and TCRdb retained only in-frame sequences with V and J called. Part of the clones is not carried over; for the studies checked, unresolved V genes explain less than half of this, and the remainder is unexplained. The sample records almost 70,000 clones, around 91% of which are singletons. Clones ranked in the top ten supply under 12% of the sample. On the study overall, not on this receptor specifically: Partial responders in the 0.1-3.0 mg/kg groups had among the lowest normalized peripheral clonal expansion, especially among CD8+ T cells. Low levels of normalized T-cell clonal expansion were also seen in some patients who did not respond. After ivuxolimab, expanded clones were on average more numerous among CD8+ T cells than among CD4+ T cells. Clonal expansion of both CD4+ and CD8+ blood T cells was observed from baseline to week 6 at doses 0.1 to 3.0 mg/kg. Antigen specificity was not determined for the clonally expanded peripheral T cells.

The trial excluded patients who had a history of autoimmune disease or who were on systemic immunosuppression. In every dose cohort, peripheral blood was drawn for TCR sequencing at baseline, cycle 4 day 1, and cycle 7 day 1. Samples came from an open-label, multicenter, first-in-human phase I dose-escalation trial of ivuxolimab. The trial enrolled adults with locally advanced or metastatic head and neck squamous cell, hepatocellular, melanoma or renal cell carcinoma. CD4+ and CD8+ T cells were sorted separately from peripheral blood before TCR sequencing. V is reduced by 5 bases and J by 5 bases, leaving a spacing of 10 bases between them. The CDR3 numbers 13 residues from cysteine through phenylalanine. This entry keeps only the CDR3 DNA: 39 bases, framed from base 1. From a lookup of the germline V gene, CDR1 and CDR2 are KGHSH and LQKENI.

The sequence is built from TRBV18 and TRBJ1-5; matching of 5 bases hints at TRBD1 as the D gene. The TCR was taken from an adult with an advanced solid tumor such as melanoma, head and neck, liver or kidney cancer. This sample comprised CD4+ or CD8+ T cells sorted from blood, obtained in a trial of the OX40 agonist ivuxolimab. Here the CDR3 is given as CASSGLRDQPQHF. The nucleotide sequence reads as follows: TGTGCCAGCTCAGGCCTCAGGGATCAGCCCCAGCATTTT. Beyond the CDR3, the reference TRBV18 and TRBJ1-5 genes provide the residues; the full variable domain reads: NAGVMQNPRHLVRRRGQEARLRCSPMKGHSHVYWYRQLPEEGLKFMVYLQKENIIDESGMPKERFSAEFPKEGPSILRIQQVVRGDSAAYFCASSGLRDQPQHFGDGTRLSIL.